This passage covers 17 T cell receptor beta chains from one sample sequenced in a study of cytomegalovirus exposure and HLA in healthy donors. Primers: 60 Vbeta forward and 13 Jbeta reverse. Some clones are missing from TCRdb's copy, which holds only in-frame ones; the method was immunoSEQ multiplex PCR. This table holds around 130,000 clones, 75% to 90% found once. Material: PBMCs. These receptors were taken from a man aged 35 to 55 in good health and CMV-seronegative.

The chain joins TRBV9 to TRBJ2-5; 8 nucleotides match TRBD2. CDR1 and CDR2 (germline): SGDLS, YYNGEE. CDR3 length equals 15 residues. The ends lost 3 bases at V and 5 bases at J; junction bases unmatched: 9. CDR3 in DNA: TGTGCCAGCAGCGCTTGGGACACGGGGGGGGAGACCCAGTACTTC. Encoded protein: CASSAWDTGGETQYF.

CDR3 loop: CASSPWTSGRGGSYEQYF. The DNA of the CDR3 is TGTGCCAGTAGTCCCTGGACTAGCGGGAGAGGGGGCTCCTACGAGCAGTACTTC. The chain links TRBV19 to TRBJ2-7, with 13 nucleotides matching TRBD2. With 5 bases clipped from V and 0 bases from J, the junction kept 10 bases outside the gene matches. CDR1 is LNHDA, CDR2 SQIVND, per germline (reference sequence). This CDR3 region has 18 residues.

The gene calls are TRBV6-6 and TRBJ2-6; 9 nucleotides agree with TRBD1. CDR3 size: 16 residues. Germline CDR1 and CDR2: MNHNY and SVGAGI (reference sequence). The ends lost 5 bases at V and 2 bases at J; junction bases unmatched: 4. The CDR3 protein is CASSRHRGPGANVLTF. CDR3 DNA: TGTGCCAGCAGTCGTCACAGGGGGCCTGGGGCCAACGTCCTGACTTTC.

The V gene is TRBV5-4, the J gene TRBJ2-4, with 9 nucleotides matching TRBD1. The trim removed 4 bases at V and 6 bases at J, leaving 8 bases unmatched. Germline values: CDR1 SGHNT, CDR2 YYREEE (reference sequence). The CDR3 spans 15 residues. Written as DNA, the CDR3 is TGTGCCAGCAGCAGCTGGGGACAGGGCCGAAACATTCAGTACTTC. Translated: CASSSWGQGRNIQYF.

J is TRBJ2-7 and V is TRBV6-1, with TRBD1 matching over 8 bases. Germline values: CDR1 MNHNS, CDR2 SASEGT. CDR3 length: 12 amino acids. With 8 bases clipped from V and 4 bases from J, the junction kept 4 bases outside the gene matches. CDR3 residues: CASADRVYEQYF. Here the CDR3 DNA reads TGTGCCAGCGCGGACAGGGTTTACGAGCAGTACTTC.

V is TRBV9 and J is TRBJ1-3, with D hard to call. CDR3 length: 15 amino acids. V was pared by 4 bases and J by 6 bases, with 17 bases between. Germline lookup yields CDR1 SGDLS and CDR2 YYNGEE. The CDR3 region has the DNA TGTGCCAGCAGCACCCTTACGGTAGCTGAAAACACCATATATTTT. The encoded protein is CASSTLTVAENTIYF.

The count of this clone is one. The gene calls are TRBV4-1 and TRBJ1-4; TRBD1 agrees at 10 bases. This CDR3 spans 14 amino acids. Losses at the gene ends were 1 base for V and 13 bases for J; bases not matched to a gene: 6. Germline V gene data show CDR1 as MGHRA and CDR2 as YSYEKL. For the CDR3, the DNA is TGCGCCAGCAGCCAAGGGGACAGGGGACACGGACTGTTTTTT. Translating gives CASSQGDRGHGLFF.

This sequence joins TRBV18 and TRBJ2-7; 8 bases are shared with TRBD2. This CDR3 is 14 amino acids long. Germline V gives CDR1 KGHSH, CDR2 LQKENI. The ends lost 6 bases at V and 3 bases at J; junction bases unmatched: 7. CDR3 amino acids: CASSGASGGYEQYF. CDR3 DNA: TGTGCCAGCTCCGGGGCCAGCGGGGGCTACGAGCAGTACTTC.

The rearrangement links TRBV7-9 to TRBJ2-7, with TRBD1 matching over 7 bases. Germline assignment: CDR1 SEHNR and CDR2 FQNEAQ (reference sequence). The CDR3 extends over 14 amino acids. Germline trimming cut 7 bases from V and 4 bases from J; bases unmatched to any gene: 10. CDR3 nucleotides: TGTGCCAGCACAACTCCCGGGACAGAGTACGAGCAGTACTTC. Amino acid sequence: CASTTPGTEYEQYF.

J is TRBJ2-3 and V is TRBV9, with 9 bases lining up with TRBD2. Germline-derived CDR1 and CDR2 are SGDLS and YYNGEE. The CDR3 runs to 16 residues. Trimming took 0 bases from V and 1 from J; bases not matched to a gene: 3. CDR3 nucleotides: TGTGCCAGCAGCGTAGAAAAGCGGGGGGGCACAGATACGCAGTATTTT. Residues: CASSVEKRGGTDTQYF. Filled out from reference TRBV9 and TRBJ2-3, the complete variable domain reads DSGVTQTPKHLITATGQRVTLRCSPRSGDLSVYWYQQSLDQGLQFLIQYYNGEERAKGNILERFSAQQFPDLHSELNLSSLELGDSALYFCASSVEKRGGTDTQYFGPGTRLTVL.

This chain links TRBV7-2 with TRBJ2-3; a possible D gene is TRBD2 (5 bases). In germline, CDR1 is SGHTA, CDR2 FQGNSA. The CDR3 has 15 residues. V lost 2 bases and J 2 bases, leaving 11 bases between the germline ends. This CDR3 is CASSLFPGSTDTQYF. The CDR3 nucleotides read TGTGCCAGCAGCTTATTTCCGGGGTCCACAGATACGCAGTATTTT.

The genes are TRBV27 and TRBJ2-3; TRBD2 is a possible D gene (7 bases). V lost 10 bases, J lost 4 bases, and 27 bases lay in between. The CDR3 totals 17 residues. Germline CDR1 and CDR2: MNHEY and SMNVEV (reference sequence). The CDR3 sequence: CATSSVLARGRADTQYF. The CDR3 nucleotides read TGTGCCACCAGCAGCGTACTAGCGAGGGGGAGGGCAGATACGCAGTATTTT.

V and J are TRBV7-9 and TRBJ2-5; D call uncertain. Trimming removed 2 bases from V and 5 bases from J, with 3 bases in between. This CDR3 is built from 11 residues. Per germline, CDR1 SEHNR and CDR2 FQNEAQ (reference sequence). The CDR3 region has the DNA TGTGCCAGCAGCTTACTTGAGACCCAGTACTTC. Its translation: CASSLLETQYF.

This chain links TRBV11-2 with TRBJ1-1; the D is unclear. V shed 4 bases and J shed 4 bases, with 13 bases lying between them. CDR1 and CDR2 from the germline V gene are SGHAT and FQNNGV. This CDR3 comprises 14 residues. CDR3 protein: CASSSVVVGTEAFF. CDR3 DNA: TGTGCCAGCAGCTCGGTGGTCGTCGGCACTGAAGCTTTCTTT.

The chain has TRBV6-1 and TRBJ2-7; no firm D call. The CDR3 runs 13 residues. Trimming removed 6 bases from V and 4 bases from J, with 13 bases in between. Germline CDR1 and CDR2: MNHNS and SASEGT. CDR3 amino acids: CASRTGLDYEQYF. Written as DNA, the CDR3 is TGTGCCAGCAGAACCGGCCTAGATTACGAGCAGTACTTC.

The CDR3 coding sequence is TGTGCCATCAGTGATGGCAGGGCTACCTCGAATCAGCCCCAGCATTTT. Protein sequence: CAISDGRATSNQPQHF. This rearrangement joins TRBV10-3 to TRBJ1-5; perhaps TRBD1 as D (5 bases). The CDR3 consists of 16 residues. CDR1 and CDR2 (germline): ENHRY, SYGVKD. Trimming left V 3 bases short and J 4 bases short, with 16 bases between.

V usage is TRBV19 and J usage is TRBJ1-2, with 9 bases that match TRBD1. Germline CDR1 and CDR2: LNHDA and SQIVND (reference sequence). Losses at the gene ends were 3 bases for V and 6 bases for J; bases not matched to a gene: 11. The CDR3 contains 16 residues. CDR3 coding DNA: TGTGCCAGTAGTATGGTGTACAGGGACAGGGTCCATGGCTACACCTTC. Translating gives CASSMVYRDRVHGYTF.